This T cell receptor beta chain was identified in a study of T cell responses to AZD1222 COVID-19 vaccine. Profiling relied on immunoSEQ multiplex PCR, and the TCRdb table lists in-frame clones only, not all of them. The sample holds 120,000 to 150,000 clones, 80% to 90% seen once. In this sample, this clone turned up a few times. V lost 6 bases and J 7 bases, leaving 13 bases between the germline ends. This CDR3 is built from 12 residues. This clonotype was sampled from an adult in good health. The source was peripheral blood, collected on day 0 of AZD1222 vaccination. The chain uses TRBV12-3 or TRBV12-4 and TRBJ2-7, with D perhaps TRBD1 or TRBD2 (5 bases each). The CDR3 nucleotides are TGTGCCAGCAGGGGGCCGTGGGGGGAGCAGTACTTC. Residues: CASRGPWGEQYF.